This record concerns one T cell receptor beta chain sequence. Antigen unknown. The entry originates in a study of T cells in localized non-small cell lung cancer. Germline-derived CDR1 and CDR2 are MNHEY and SVGAGI. The length of the CDR3 is 15 residues. Trimming cost V 0 bases and J 6 bases; bases outside gene matches: 7. Only in-frame clones appear in the TCRdb table, and some are missing; sequencing was by immunoSEQ multiplex PCR. The sample consists of 70,000 to 85,000 clones, approximately 84% of them appearing once. General observations from the study: Because researchers sequenced only one region of the tumor, heterogeneity is still possible. Median approximately 61 top-100 tumor clones were shared with paired adjacent lung. T cell clonality was highest in uninvolved adjacent lung, above tumor.

This material consisted of peripheral blood, taken before any cancer treatment. This chain uses TRBV6-5 with TRBJ1-1, with TRBD1 matching 7 bases. The sequence derives from a female donor of 60 years or more with stage I lung adenocarcinoma. CDR3 DNA sequence: TGTGCCAGCAGTTACTCGCCAGGGGGGGACGCTGAAGCTTTCTTT. This gives the protein CASSYSPGGDAEAFF.